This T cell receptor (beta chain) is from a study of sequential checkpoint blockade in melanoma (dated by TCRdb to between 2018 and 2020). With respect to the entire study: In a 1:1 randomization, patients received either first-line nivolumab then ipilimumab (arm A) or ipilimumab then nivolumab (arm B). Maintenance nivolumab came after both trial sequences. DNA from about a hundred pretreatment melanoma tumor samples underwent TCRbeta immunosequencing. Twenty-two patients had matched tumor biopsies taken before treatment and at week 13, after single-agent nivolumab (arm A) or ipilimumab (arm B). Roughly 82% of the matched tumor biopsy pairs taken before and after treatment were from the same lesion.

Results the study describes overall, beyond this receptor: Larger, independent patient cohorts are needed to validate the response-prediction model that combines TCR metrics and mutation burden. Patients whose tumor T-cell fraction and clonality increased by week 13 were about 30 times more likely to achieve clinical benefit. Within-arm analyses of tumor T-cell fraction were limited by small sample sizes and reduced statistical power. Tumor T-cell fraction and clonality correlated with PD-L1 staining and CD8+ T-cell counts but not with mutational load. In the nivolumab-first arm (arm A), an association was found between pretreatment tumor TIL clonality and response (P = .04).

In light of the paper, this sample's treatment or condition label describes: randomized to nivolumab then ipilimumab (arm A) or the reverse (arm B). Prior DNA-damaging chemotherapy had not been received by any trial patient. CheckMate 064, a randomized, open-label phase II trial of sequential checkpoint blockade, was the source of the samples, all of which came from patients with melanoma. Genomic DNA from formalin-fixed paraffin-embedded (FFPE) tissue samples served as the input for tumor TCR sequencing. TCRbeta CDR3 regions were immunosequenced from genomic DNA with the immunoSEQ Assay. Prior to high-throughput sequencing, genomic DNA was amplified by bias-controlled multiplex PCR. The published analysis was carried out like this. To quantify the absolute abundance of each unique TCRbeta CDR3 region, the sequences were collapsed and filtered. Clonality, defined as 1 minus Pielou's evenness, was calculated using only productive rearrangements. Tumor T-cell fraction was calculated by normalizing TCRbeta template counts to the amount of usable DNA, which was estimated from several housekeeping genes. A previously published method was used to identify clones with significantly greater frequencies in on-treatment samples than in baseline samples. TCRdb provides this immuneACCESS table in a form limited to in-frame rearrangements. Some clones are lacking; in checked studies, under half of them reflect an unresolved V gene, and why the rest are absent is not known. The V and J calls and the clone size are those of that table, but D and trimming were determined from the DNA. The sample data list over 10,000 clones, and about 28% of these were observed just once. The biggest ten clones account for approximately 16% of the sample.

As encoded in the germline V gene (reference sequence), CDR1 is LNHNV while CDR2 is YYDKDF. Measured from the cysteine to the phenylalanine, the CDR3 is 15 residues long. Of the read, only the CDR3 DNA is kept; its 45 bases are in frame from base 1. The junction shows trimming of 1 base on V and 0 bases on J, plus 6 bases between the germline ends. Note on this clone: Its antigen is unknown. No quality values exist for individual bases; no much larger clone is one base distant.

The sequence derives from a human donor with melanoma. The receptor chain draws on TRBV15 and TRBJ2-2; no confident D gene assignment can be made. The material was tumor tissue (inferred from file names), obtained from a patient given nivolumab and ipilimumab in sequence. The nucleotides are TGTGCCACCAGCAGAGCCAGGTCGAACACCGGGGAGCTGTTTTTT. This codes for CATSRARSNTGELFF.